The 22 T cell receptor beta chains reported below all come from one sample, sequenced in a study of CXCR3-negative and CXCR3-positive naive CD8 T cells. Via 5' RACE with UMI labels, TRB cDNA libraries were prepared. TCRdb re-analyzed the 5' RACE reads; it lists each CDR3 protein once, without DNA. The sample totals under 8,000 distinct CDR3 sequences; its top ten clones hold less than 2%. Sequenced material: naive CXCR3- CD8+ T cells from blood. The sample's subset: CD45RO-CCR7+CD27+CD95- naive CD8+ T cells lacking CXCR3 (TNR3-). The receptors were gathered from a human donor in good health. Some clones in this sample may be carry-over from other donors' samples.

The chain is built from TRBV5-5 and TRBJ2-3; checking the TCRdb D call of TRBD1 is not possible without DNA. The CDR3 runs 16 residues. Germline CDR1 is SGHKS and CDR2 is YYEKEE (reference sequence). The chain's CDR3 is CASSLEDISSTDTQYF.

The chain employs TRBV4-3 and TRBJ1-5. This CDR3 has 16 residues. Germline V gene sequence: CDR1 LGHNA, CDR2 YSLEER. The CDR3 sequence is CASSQDWGYQNQPQHF.

The chain has TRBV29-1 and TRBJ2-7; TCRdb's D gene call, TRBD2, goes unchecked for lack of DNA. From germline, CDR1 is SQVTM and CDR2 ANQGSEA. The CDR3 covers 13 residues. The CDR3 sequence: CSVTSGSKYEQYF.

The V call is TRBV6-1, the J call TRBJ2-7. Germline V gives CDR1 MNHNS, CDR2 SASEGT. CDR3 length equals 13 residues. The CDR3 reads CASSERTIYEQYF.

This clonotype is labeled medium-sized (0.01 to 0.1%) based on frequency. The chain combines TRBV29-1 with TRBJ2-5; TCRdb lists TRBD1, though no DNA is available to test this call. This CDR3 has 14 residues. In germline, CDR1 is SQVTM, CDR2 ANQGSEA. The CDR3 region is CSVEGTVSEGTQYF.

The rearrangement joins TRBV7-9 to TRBJ2-7. This CDR3 is built from 14 residues. Germline V CDR1 and CDR2: SEHNR, FQNEAQ (reference sequence). The CDR3 sequence is CASSLEGGPYEQYF.

The chain carries TRBV28 and TRBJ2-7; TCRdb proposes TRBD1, but this gene call is untestable without DNA. This CDR3 contains 13 residues. The germline V gene encodes CDR1 MDHEN and CDR2 SYDVKM. CDR3 loop: CASSSGTGSEQYF.

The gene calls are TRBV28 and TRBJ2-1; with no DNA, the TCRdb D assignment of TRBD1 cannot be verified. Germline V gene data show CDR1 as MDHEN and CDR2 as SYDVKM. The CDR3 totals 13 residues. The CDR3 is CASSYDSNNEQFF.

According to its frequency, this clonotype is medium-sized (0.01 to 0.1%). The rearrangement links TRBV2 to TRBJ1-5; TCRdb's D gene call, TRBD1, goes unchecked for lack of DNA. The germline CDR1 and CDR2 sequences are SNHLY and FYNNEI. This CDR3 is built from 19 residues. The chain's CDR3 is CASSEILGQGGHSNQPQHF.

The V call is TRBV20-1, the J call TRBJ2-1; the D call from TCRdb, TRBD1, cannot be confirmed without DNA. Per germline, CDR1 DFQATT and CDR2 SNEGSKA (reference sequence). This CDR3 spans 15 amino acids. The chain's CDR3 is CSARDGGQAYNEQFF.

CDR3 protein: CASTPTVSNEQYF. J is TRBJ2-7 and V is TRBV7-2. The CDR3 is 13 amino acids. Germline-derived CDR1 and CDR2 are SGHTA and FQGNSA.

The CDR3 region is CSVTLGTKIYNEQFF. The rearrangement links TRBV29-1 to TRBJ2-1; the D gene TCRdb calls, TRBD1, cannot be checked with no DNA. Germline V gene lookup returns CDR1 SQVTM and CDR2 ANQGSEA. This CDR3 comprises 15 residues.

This clonotype is deemed medium-sized by its frequency. The chain recombines TRBV28 with TRBJ2-3. Germline CDR1 is MDHEN and CDR2 is SYDVKM. The CDR3 covers 18 residues. This CDR3 reads CASSFLGSTKGSTDTQYF.

Considering frequency, this clonotype is medium-sized. CDR3 amino acids: CASSLEVVRETQYF. The chain has TRBV7-2 and TRBJ2-5; TCRdb's D call, TRBD2, is unchecked because there is no DNA. CDR1 SGHTA and CDR2 FQGNSA come from the germline V gene. The CDR3 covers 14 residues. Variable domain in full (rest from reference TRBV7-2 and TRBJ2-5): GAGVSQSPSNKVTEKGKDVELRCDPISGHTALYWYRQSLGQGLEFLIYFQGNSAPDKSGLPSDRFSAERTGGSVSTLTIQRTQQEDSAVYLCASSLEVVRETQYFGPGTRLLVL.

The V and J genes are TRBV3-1 and TRBJ1-1. The CDR3 has 13 amino acids. Germline V CDR1 and CDR2: LGHDT, YNNKEL (reference sequence). CDR3 region: CASSFQMNTEAFF.

This chain connects TRBV7-9 to TRBJ2-5; without DNA, the TCRdb call of TRBD2 cannot be checked. The V gene's germline CDR1 is SEHNR and CDR2 FQNEAQ (reference sequence). The CDR3 covers 16 residues. The chain's CDR3 is CASSARLAGVWETQYF.

The chain couples TRBV2 to TRBJ2-5; TCRdb picks TRBD1, but there is no DNA to check that call. The CDR3 covers 12 residues. The V gene's germline CDR1 is SNHLY and CDR2 FYNNEI. CDR3 region: CASDARQETQYF.

This clonotype ranks as medium-sized in terms of frequency. The chain couples TRBV29-1 to TRBJ2-3; TCRdb indicates TRBD1, and absent DNA this call remains unverified. The CDR3 length is 14 residues. CDR1 is SQVTM, CDR2 ANQGSEA, per germline. CDR3: CSVEGGPGTDTQYF.

CDR3 region: CASSLDLAERLGNEQFF. This chain links TRBV7-2 with TRBJ2-1; TCRdb reports TRBD2, a call that lacks DNA to check it against. The germline V gene has CDR1 SGHTA and CDR2 FQGNSA. There are 17 residues in the CDR3.

Here the CDR3 reads CASSSDRYLNYGYTF. The chain combines TRBV7-9 with TRBJ1-2. Germline values: CDR1 SEHNR, CDR2 FQNEAQ (reference sequence). This CDR3 spans 15 amino acids.

The V call is TRBV7-9, the J call TRBJ2-1; TCRdb selects TRBD1, and the lack of DNA leaves this call unchecked. Germline V gives CDR1 SEHNR, CDR2 FQNEAQ (reference sequence). This CDR3 is built from 16 residues. CDR3 loop: CASSLAPGANYNEQFF.

This chain links TRBV25-1 with TRBJ2-7; with no DNA, the TCRdb D assignment of TRBD1 cannot be verified. The CDR3 has 12 residues. The V gene's germline CDR1 is MGHDK and CDR2 SYGVNS. CDR3 sequence reads: CASRGTPYEQYF.